This entry concerns a single T cell receptor (beta chain). Its antigen is not known. Constant-segment primers were used for 5'RACE, and the resulting TCR alpha and TCR beta cDNA libraries carried sample barcodes and UMIs. TCRdb redid the calling of the 5' RACE reads with MiXCR, one entry per CDR3 protein. The sample yields more than 300,000 distinct CDR3 sequences, roughly 20% seen once. The V gene's germline CDR1 is MGHRA and CDR2 YSYEKL. J gave up 5 bases and V 0 bases, and 10 bases lay outside the gene matches. The CDR3 sequence is 17 residues long. This sample was included in a study of T-cell memory formation after mild COVID-19. Whole-study findings and limits: Some responding clones appeared in pre-infection memory, suggesting cross-reactive memory joined. CD4+ bias marked clones expanding day 15 to 37, unlike balanced contracting clones. CD4+ clones that contracted lay mainly in CM and EM; CD8+ ones lay in EMRA.

The sequenced material came from PBMCs or a T cell subset sorted from them (not recorded which). The clonotype was recovered from a man between 18 and 35 years old who had mild COVID-19 (a few samples of this study predate the infection). Cell type and time point are not known. The chain recombines TRBV4-1 with TRBJ2-5, with 9 bases fitting TRBD2. The CDR3 sequence is CASSQDSERGVSETQYF. CDR3 bases: TGCGCCAGCAGCCAAGATAGTGAGCGGGGGGTTTCGGAGACCCAGTACTTC.